The 18 T cell receptor beta chains listed next were all sequenced from one sample in a study of beta chain features in type 1 diabetes (dated by TCRdb to about 2018). Libraries were constructed by the immunoSEQ multiplex PCR assay. The High Capacity cDNA Reverse Transcription Kit was used to reverse transcribe all of the isolated RNA, meaning that expressed TCRB transcripts were what got sequenced. What TCRdb holds here is the immuneACCESS table cut down to in-frame rearrangements. Part of the clones is not present; checked against another copy, under half of the missing clones reflect an unresolved V gene, and the others are unexplained. The sample has roughly 500,000 clones on record, roughly 11% of them singletons. The leading ten clones occupy 0.045% to 0.06% of the sample. Sample: naive CD4+ T cells from blood. Interpreted using the paper, the cell subset or site label stands for: true naive CD4+ T cells. These receptors came from a woman aged 18-29 years in good health.

The rearrangement links TRBV27 to TRBJ2-1; a weak D match, TRBD2 (5 bases). This CDR3 spans 17 amino acids. Trimming left V 3 bases short and J 7 bases short, with 22 bases between. Germline lookup yields CDR1 MNHEY and CDR2 SMNVEV (reference sequence). The CDR3: CASSLGIFGRGGNEQFF. The CDR3 DNA is TGTGCCAGCAGTTTGGGGATTTTTGGGAGAGGTGGGAATGAGCAGTTCTTC.

The gene calls are TRBV7-2 and TRBJ2-3; perhaps TRBD2 as D (7 bases). V was shortened by 5 bases and J by 4 bases, with 19 bases between the two germline ends. Germline CDR1 reads SGHTA; CDR2 reads FQGNSA. The CDR3 runs 16 residues. The CDR3 nucleotides are TGTGCCAGCAGCATGAGTCCGGGGGGCCTGGCAGATACGCAGTATTTT. Translated, it gives CASSMSPGGLADTQYF.

This clone was counted only a few times. The chain links TRBV7-2 to TRBJ2-7, with no clear D. V was clipped by 1 base and J by 3 bases, with 13 bases between them. Germline-derived CDR1 and CDR2 are SGHTA and FQGNSA. CDR3 length: 15 amino acids. DNA of the CDR3: TGTGCCAGCAGCTTAGGAGTCGGCAGCTACTACGAGCAGTACGTC. It codes for CASSLGVGSYYEQYV.

This clone appeared a few times. At the DNA level, this CDR3 is encoded by other sequences in the same sample as well. The V and J genes are TRBV7-8 and TRBJ2-5; no clear D gene. There are 13 residues in the CDR3. Germline assignment: CDR1 SGHVS and CDR2 FQNEAQ. V was cut by 5 bases and J by 4 bases, with 11 bases left in between. CDR3 protein: CASSLGRPETQYF. The CDR3 DNA is TGTGCCAGCAGCCTAGGACGTCCAGAGACCCAGTACTTC. The entire variable domain, with the rest obtained from reference TRBV7-8 and TRBJ2-5, is as follows: GAGVSQSPRYKVAKRGQDVALRCDPISGHVSLFWYQQALGQGPEFLTYFQNEAQLDKSGLPSDRFFAERPEGSVSTLKIQRTQQEDSAVYLCASSLGRPETQYFGPGTRLLVL.

The V call is TRBV10-3, the J call TRBJ1-2; the D is unclear. This CDR3 is built from 13 residues. Germline V lookup: CDR1 ENHRY, CDR2 SYGVKD. V dropped 4 bases and J dropped 6 bases, with 12 bases sitting between them. CDR3 loop: CAISGTVGNGYTF. The CDR3 DNA sequence: TGTGCCATCAGTGGAACAGTGGGTAATGGCTACACCTTC.

V and J are TRBV7-2 and TRBJ2-2, with D tentatively TRBD1 or TRBD2 (5 bases each). Germline CDR1 and CDR2: SGHTA and FQGNSA. The CDR3 spans 15 residues. Between the trimmed V and J ends, which lost 2 bases and 6 bases, there was a span of 13 bases. DNA for the CDR3: TGTGCCAGCAGCTTAACCGGGACCGCCTCCGGGGAGCTGTTTTTT. Protein: CASSLTGTASGELFF.

This clone was detected a few times. The chain combines TRBV7-8 with TRBJ2-7, with 7 nucleotides matching TRBD2. J was trimmed by 3 bases and V by 11 bases; bases with no gene match: 25. The CDR3 has 18 amino acids. From germline, CDR1 is SGHVS and CDR2 FQNEAQ. CDR3 nucleotide sequence: TGTGCCTCCCGAGCGGGACCTCCCTCTGTACCTAGAGACTACGAGCAGTACTTC. Protein sequence: CASRAGPPSVPRDYEQYF.

This clone is a singleton in its sample. This could be a read error, since a much larger clone is one nucleotide away. The gene calls are TRBV25-1 and TRBJ2-1; 13 positions agree with TRBD2. Germline V gene lookup returns CDR1 MGHDK and CDR2 SYGVNS. This CDR3 contains 15 residues. Unmatched junction bases numbered 3, after V lost 6 bases and J lost 4 bases. CDR3: CASSTTSGRYNEQFF. The CDR3, as DNA: TGTGCCAGCAGCACGACTAGCGGGAGGTACAATGAGCAGTTCTTC. Full variable domain (rest looked up from reference TRBV25-1 and TRBJ2-1): EADIYQTPRYLVIGTGKKITLECSQTMGHDKMYWYQQDPGMELHLIHYSYGVNSTEKGDLSSESTVSRIRTEHFPLTLESARPSHTSQYLCASSTTSGRYNEQFFGPGTRLTVL.

This clone was counted a few times. J is TRBJ1-2 and V is TRBV9; a weak D match, TRBD1 (6 bases). Between the trimmed V and J ends, which lost 0 bases and 4 bases, there was a span of 16 bases. The germline V gene encodes CDR1 SGDLS and CDR2 YYNGEE. This CDR3 contains 16 residues. In DNA, the CDR3 is TGTGCCAGCAGCGTAGGACAGGCCAGGACCCTCTATGGCTACACCTTC. This codes for CASSVGQARTLYGYTF. Full variable domain (missing parts from reference TRBV9 and TRBJ1-2): DSGVTQTPKHLITATGQRVTLRCSPRSGDLSVYWYQQSLDQGLQFLIQYYNGEERAKGNILERFSAQQFPDLHSELNLSSLELGDSALYFCASSVGQARTLYGYTFGSGTRLTVV.

This clone was counted a few times. The chain is built from TRBV7-9 and TRBJ2-1, with D unresolved. Per the germline V gene, CDR1 is SEHNR and CDR2 is FQNEAQ (reference sequence). V dropped 1 base and J dropped 5 bases, with 15 bases sitting between them. The CDR3 is made up of 16 amino acids. This CDR3 is CASSLGEAALNNEQFF. CDR3 DNA sequence: TGTGCCAGCAGCTTAGGTGAGGCAGCCTTAAACAATGAGCAGTTCTTC.

This chain uses TRBV7-2 with TRBJ2-5; weak D call: TRBD2 (6 bases). The J call is doubtful: the DNA matches TRBJ2-7 better. Germline CDR1 SGHTA, CDR2 FQGNSA. The CDR3 contains 13 residues. The CDR3 sequence is CASSPETRSEQYF. CDR3 in DNA: TGTGCCAGCAGCCCGGAGACTAGATCCGAGCAGTACTTC.

V usage is TRBV4-2 and J usage is TRBJ1-2; maybe TRBD1 (6 bases). The ends were cut back, 4 bases at V and 5 bases at J, with 11 bases in the middle. CDR1 LGHNA and CDR2 YNFKEQ come from the germline V gene. CDR3 length: 13 amino acids. CDR3: CASSLQQGYGYTF. The CDR3 nucleotides are TGTGCCAGCAGCCTACAACAGGGTTATGGCTACACCTTC.

This clone was seen more than once but under ten times. The J gene is TRBJ1-2, the V gene TRBV28; D remains unclear. Trimming took 8 bases from V and 1 from J, leaving 11 bases between them. CDR1 and CDR2 from the germline V gene are MDHEN and SYDVKM. The CDR3 is made up of 13 amino acids. As DNA, the CDR3 is TGTGCCAGCCTGGACGGCGATAACTATGGCTACACCTTC. It yields the protein CASLDGDNYGYTF.

In this sample, this clone turned up a few times. V usage is TRBV7-2 and J usage is TRBJ2-7; D not certain. This CDR3 is 15 amino acids long. The V end lost 1 base, the J end lost 1 base, and 11 bases lay between the germline ends. The V gene's germline CDR1 is SGHTA and CDR2 FQGNSA. CDR3 sequence: CASSLEWAASYEQYV. For the CDR3, the DNA is TGTGCCAGCAGCTTAGAATGGGCCGCATCCTACGAGCAGTACGTC.

This clone occurred a few times. This chain links TRBV9 with TRBJ1-1; D gene uncertain. Between the trimmed V and J ends, which lost 0 bases and 0 bases, there was a span of 6 bases. This CDR3 has 14 residues. Germline V gene lookup returns CDR1 SGDLS and CDR2 YYNGEE. Written as DNA, the CDR3 is TGTGCCAGCAGCGTAGCACCTTTGAACACTGAAGCTTTCTTT. Amino acids: CASSVAPLNTEAFF. Based on the CDR3 plus reference TRBV9 and TRBJ1-1, the full variable domain is DSGVTQTPKHLITATGQRVTLRCSPRSGDLSVYWYQQSLDQGLQFLIQYYNGEERAKGNILERFSAQQFPDLHSELNLSSLELGDSALYFCASSVAPLNTEAFFGQGTRLTVV.

This clone was found a few times. The chain recombines TRBV29-1 with TRBJ1-6; 8 positions agree with TRBD1. Trimming cost V 8 bases and J 7 bases; bases outside gene matches: 7. CDR1 and CDR2 from the germline V gene are SQVTM and ANQGSEA. This CDR3 spans 13 amino acids. The DNA for the CDR3 is TGCAGCACCCGGGACAGGAAGAATTCACCCCTCCACTTT. It codes for CSTRDRKNSPLHF.

The sample holds a few counts of this clone. The chain couples TRBV7-2 to TRBJ2-1; D is undetermined. The V gene lost 1 base and the J gene lost 15 bases, with 13 bases spanning the gap. This CDR3 has 12 amino acids. In germline, CDR1 is SGHTA, CDR2 FQGNSA. The CDR3 region is CASSLVHVSLFF. The CDR3 DNA follows: TGTGCCAGCAGCTTAGTGCACGTTTCACTGTTCTTC.

The chain recombines TRBV7-9 with TRBJ2-2, with 8 positions matching TRBD1. V lost 5 bases to trimming and J lost 1 base; unmatched junction nucleotides: 6. The V gene's germline CDR1 is SEHNR and CDR2 FQNEAQ (reference sequence). This CDR3 is 16 amino acids long. For the CDR3, the DNA is TGTGCCAGCAGCCCTACCGGGACAGGGAACACCGGGGAGCTGTTTTTT. Its translation: CASSPTGTGNTGELFF.